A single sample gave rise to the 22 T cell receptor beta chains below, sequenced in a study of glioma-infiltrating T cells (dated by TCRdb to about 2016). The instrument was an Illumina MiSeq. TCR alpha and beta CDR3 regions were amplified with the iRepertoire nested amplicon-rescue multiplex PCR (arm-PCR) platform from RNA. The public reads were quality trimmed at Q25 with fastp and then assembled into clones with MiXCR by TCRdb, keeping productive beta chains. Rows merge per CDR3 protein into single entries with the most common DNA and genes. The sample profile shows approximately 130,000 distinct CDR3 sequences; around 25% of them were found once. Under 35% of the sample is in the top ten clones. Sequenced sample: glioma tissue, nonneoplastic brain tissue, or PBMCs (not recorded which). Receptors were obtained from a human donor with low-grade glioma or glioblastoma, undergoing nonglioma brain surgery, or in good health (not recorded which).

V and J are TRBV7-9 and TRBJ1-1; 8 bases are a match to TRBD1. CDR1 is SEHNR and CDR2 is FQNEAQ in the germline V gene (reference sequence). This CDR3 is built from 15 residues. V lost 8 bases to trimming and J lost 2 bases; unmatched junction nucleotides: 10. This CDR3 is CASFAGPGGNTEAFF. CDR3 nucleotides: TGTGCCAGCTTCGCGGGGCCAGGGGGCAACACTGAAGCTTTCTTT. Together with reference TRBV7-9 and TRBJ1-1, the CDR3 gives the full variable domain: DTGVSQNPRHKITKRGQNVTFRCDPISEHNRLYWYRQTLGQGPEFLTYFQNEAQLEKSRLLSDRFSAERPKGSFSTLEIQRTEQGDSAMYLCASFAGPGGNTEAFFGQGTRLTVV.

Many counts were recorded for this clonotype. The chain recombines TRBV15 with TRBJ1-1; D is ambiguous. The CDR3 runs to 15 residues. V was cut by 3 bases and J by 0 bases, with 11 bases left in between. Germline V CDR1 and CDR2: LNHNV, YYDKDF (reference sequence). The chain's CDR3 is CATSRAPRMNTEAFF. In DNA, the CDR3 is TGTGCCACCAGCAGGGCACCTAGGATGAACACTGAAGCTTTCTTT.

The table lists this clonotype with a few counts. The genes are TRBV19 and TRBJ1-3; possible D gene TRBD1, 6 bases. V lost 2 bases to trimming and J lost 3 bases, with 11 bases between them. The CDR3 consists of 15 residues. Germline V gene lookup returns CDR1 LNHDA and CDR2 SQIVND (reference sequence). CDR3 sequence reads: CASSIRQGIGNTIYF. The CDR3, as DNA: TGTGCCAGTAGTATACGGCAGGGGATTGGAAACACCATATATTTT. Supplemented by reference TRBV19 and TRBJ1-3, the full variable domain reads DGGITQSPKYLFRKEGQNVTLSCEQNLNHDAMYWYRQDPGQGLRLIYYSQIVNDFQKGDIAEGYSVSREKKESFPLTVTSAQKNPTAFYLCASSIRQGIGNTIYFGEGSWLTVV.

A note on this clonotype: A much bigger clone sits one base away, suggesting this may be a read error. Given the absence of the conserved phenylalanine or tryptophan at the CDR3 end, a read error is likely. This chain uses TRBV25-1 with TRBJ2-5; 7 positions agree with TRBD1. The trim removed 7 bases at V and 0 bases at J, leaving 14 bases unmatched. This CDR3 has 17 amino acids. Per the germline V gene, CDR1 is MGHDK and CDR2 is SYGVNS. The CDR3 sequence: CASNRASRQGHQETQYL. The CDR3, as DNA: TGTGCCAGCAACCGGGCCAGCCGACAGGGACACCAAGAGACCCAGTACCTC.

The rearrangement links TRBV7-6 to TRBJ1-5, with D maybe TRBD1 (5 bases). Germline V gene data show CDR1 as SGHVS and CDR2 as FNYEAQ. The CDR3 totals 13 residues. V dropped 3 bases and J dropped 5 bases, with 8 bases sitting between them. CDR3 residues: CASSLGTDQPQHF. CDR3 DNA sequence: TGTGCCAGCAGCTTGGGGACCGATCAGCCCCAGCATTTT.

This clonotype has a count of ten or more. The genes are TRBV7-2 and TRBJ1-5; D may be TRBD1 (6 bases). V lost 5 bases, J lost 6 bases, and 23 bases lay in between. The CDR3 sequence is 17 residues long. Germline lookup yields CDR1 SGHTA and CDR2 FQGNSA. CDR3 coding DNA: TGTGCCAGCAGCACTAGGGGGGGGCCCATGCCCCTTCAGCCCCAGCATTTT. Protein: CASSTRGGPMPLQPQHF.

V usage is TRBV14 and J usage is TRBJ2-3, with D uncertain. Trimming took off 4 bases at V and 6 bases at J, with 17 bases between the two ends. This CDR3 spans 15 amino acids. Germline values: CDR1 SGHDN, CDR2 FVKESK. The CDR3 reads CASSPPASVVDTQYF. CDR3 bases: TGTGCCAGCAGCCCCCCGGCCAGCGTGGTGGATACGCAGTATTTT.

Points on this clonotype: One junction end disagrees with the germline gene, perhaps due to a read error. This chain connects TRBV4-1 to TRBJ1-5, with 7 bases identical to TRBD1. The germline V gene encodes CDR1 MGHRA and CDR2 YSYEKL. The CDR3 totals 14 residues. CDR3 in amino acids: CASSRDRVKSPQHF. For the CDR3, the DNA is TGCGCCAGCAGCCGAGACAGGGTCAAATCGCCCCAGCACTTT.

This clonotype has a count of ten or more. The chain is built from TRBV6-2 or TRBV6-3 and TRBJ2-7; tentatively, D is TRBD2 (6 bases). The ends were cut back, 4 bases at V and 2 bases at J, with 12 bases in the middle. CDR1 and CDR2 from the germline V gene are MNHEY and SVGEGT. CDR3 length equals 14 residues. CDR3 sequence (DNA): TGTGCCAGCAGTTCTCTAGCGCGGACCTACGAGCAGTACGTC. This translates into CASSSLARTYEQYV.

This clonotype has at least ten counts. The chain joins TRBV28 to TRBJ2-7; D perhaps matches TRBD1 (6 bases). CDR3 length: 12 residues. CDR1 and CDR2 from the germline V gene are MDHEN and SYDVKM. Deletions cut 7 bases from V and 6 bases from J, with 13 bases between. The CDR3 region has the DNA TGTGCCAGCAATACAGGGATCAGCGAGCAGTACGTC. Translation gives CASNTGISEQYV.

CDR3 sequence: CSARGLGPGSSYEQYV. CDR3 DNA: TGCAGTGCTAGAGGGCTGGGCCCCGGAAGCTCCTACGAGCAGTACGTC. The genes are TRBV20-1 and TRBJ2-7, with unresolved D. CDR1 is DFQATT and CDR2 is SNEGSKA in the germline V gene (reference sequence). The CDR3 is 16 amino acids. Trimming stripped 1 base from V and 0 bases from J, with 16 bases between.

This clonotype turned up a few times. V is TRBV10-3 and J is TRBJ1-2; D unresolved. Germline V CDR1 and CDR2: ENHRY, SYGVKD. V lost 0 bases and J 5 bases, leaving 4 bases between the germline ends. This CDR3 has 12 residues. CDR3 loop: CAISESGYGYTF. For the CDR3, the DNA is TGTGCCATCAGTGAGTCGGGGTATGGCTACACCTTC.

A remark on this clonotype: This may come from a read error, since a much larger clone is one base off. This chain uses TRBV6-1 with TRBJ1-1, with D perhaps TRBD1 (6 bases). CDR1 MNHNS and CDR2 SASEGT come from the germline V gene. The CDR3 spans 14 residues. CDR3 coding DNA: TGTGCCAGCAGAGAAGGACAGCAGAACACTGAAGCTTTCTTT. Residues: CASREGQQNTEAFF.

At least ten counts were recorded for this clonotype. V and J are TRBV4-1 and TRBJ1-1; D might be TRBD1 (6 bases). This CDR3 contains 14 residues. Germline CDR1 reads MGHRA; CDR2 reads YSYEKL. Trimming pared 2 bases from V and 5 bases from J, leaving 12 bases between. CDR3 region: CASSQPQGNTEAFF. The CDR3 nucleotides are TGCGCCAGCAGCCAACCACAGGGAAATACTGAAGCTTTCTTT.

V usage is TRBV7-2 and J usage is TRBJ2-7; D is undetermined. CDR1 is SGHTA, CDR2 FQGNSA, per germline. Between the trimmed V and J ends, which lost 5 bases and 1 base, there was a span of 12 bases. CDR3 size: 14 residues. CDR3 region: CASSPGSASYEQYV. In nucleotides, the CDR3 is TGTGCCAGCAGCCCAGGCAGTGCTTCCTACGAGCAGTACGTC.

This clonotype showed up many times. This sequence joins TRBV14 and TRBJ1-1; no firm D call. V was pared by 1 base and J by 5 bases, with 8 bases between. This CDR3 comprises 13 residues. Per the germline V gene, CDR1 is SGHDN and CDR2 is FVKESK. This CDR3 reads CASSQVGRTEAFF. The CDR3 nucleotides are TGTGCCAGCAGCCAAGTGGGGAGGACTGAAGCTTTCTTT.

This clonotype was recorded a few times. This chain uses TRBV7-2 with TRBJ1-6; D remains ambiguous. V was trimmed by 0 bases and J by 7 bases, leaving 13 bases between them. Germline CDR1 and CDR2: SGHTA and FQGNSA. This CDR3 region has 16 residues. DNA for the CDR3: TGTGCCAGCAGCTTAGCAGAATGGCCCCGCAATTCACCCCTCCACTTT. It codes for CASSLAEWPRNSPLHF.

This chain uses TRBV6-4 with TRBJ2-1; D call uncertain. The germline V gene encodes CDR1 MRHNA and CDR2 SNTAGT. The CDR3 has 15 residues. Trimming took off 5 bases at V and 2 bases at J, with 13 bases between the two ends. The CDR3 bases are TGTGCCAGCAGTTATAGACCCAGCACCTACAATGAGCAGTTCTTC. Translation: CASSYRPSTYNEQFF.

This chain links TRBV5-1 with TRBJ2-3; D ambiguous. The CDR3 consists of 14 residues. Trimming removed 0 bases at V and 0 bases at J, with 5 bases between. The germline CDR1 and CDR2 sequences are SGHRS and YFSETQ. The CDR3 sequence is CASSLATSTDTQYF. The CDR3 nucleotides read TGCGCCAGCAGCTTGGCTACTAGCACAGATACGCAGTATTTT.

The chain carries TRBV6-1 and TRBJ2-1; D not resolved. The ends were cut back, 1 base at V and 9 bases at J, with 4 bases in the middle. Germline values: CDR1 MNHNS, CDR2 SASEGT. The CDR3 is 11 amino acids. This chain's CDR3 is CASSEVSEQFF. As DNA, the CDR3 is TGTGCCAGCAGTGAAGTTAGTGAGCAGTTCTTC.

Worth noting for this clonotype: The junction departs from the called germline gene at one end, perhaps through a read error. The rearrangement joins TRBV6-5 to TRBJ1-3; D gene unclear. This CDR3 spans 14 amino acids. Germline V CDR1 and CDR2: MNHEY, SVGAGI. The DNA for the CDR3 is TGTGCCAGCAGTTACGCGGGTTCCGGAAACACCACATATTTT. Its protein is CASSYAGSGNTTYF.

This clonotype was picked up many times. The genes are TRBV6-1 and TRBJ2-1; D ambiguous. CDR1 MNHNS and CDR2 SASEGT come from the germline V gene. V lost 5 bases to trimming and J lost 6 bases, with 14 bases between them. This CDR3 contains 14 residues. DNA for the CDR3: TGTGCCAGCAGTCTATCCCCGGCAGGCAATGAGCAGTTCTTC. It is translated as CASSLSPAGNEQFF.